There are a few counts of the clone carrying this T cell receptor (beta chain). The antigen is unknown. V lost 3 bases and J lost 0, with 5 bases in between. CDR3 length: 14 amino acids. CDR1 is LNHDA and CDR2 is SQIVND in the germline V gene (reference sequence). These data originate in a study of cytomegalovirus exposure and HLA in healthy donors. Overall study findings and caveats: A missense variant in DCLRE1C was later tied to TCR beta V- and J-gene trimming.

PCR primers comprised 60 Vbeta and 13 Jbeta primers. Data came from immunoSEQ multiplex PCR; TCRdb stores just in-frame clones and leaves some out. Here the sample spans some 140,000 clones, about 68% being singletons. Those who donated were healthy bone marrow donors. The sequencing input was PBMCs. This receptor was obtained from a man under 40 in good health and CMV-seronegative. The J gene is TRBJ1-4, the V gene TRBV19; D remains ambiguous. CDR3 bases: TGTGCCAGTAGTATGGCCGCAACTAATGAAAAACTGTTTTTT. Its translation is CASSMAATNEKLFF.